The clone carrying this T cell receptor beta chain has only a few counts. This CDR3 spans 11 amino acids. In germline, CDR1 is DFQATT, CDR2 SNEGSKA (reference sequence). The data belong to a study of T cells in Graves' hyperthyroidism and ophthalmopathy. RNA transcripts provided the source from which TCR beta CDR3 regions were amplified. A first-round RT-PCR of the TCR CDR3 used the HTBI primer set. TCRdb independently ran MiXCR on the multiplex PCR reads; one entry per CDR3 protein. The sample contains about 360,000 distinct CDR3 sequences, approximately 15% of which appear only once. The receptor was isolated from a man younger than 45 with Graves' hyperthyroidism that later progressed to Graves' ophthalmopathy. This rearrangement joins TRBV20-1 to TRBJ2-3; 9 nucleotides match TRBD1. Sequencing input: blood. CDR3: CSGTGTDTQYF. The CDR3 DNA follows: TGCAGCGGGACAGGGACAGATACGCAGTATTTT.